This TCR beta chain was documented in a study of T cell responses to AZD1222 COVID-19 vaccine. Clones were read by immunoSEQ multiplex PCR, and TCRdb kept only the in-frame ones, dropping some. Found here are about 81,000 clones, under 95% of them singletons; the top ten hold roughly 4.9%. Germline CDR1 SEHNR, CDR2 FQNEAQ (reference sequence). This CDR3 has 10 amino acids. Trimming took 4 bases from V and 11 from J, leaving 7 bases between them. The sample was peripheral blood, taken on day 0 of AZD1222 vaccination. V and J are TRBV7-9 and TRBJ2-3; unclear D gene. This clonotype was obtained from an adult in good health. The CDR3 DNA is TGTGCCAGCAGCTCCCCGGTGCAGTATTTT. Amino acid sequence: CASSSPVQYF. Based on the CDR3 plus reference TRBV7-9 and TRBJ2-3, the full variable domain is DTGVSQNPRHKITKRGQNVTFRCDPISEHNRLYWYRQTLGQGPEFLTYFQNEAQLEKSRLLSDRFSAERPKGSFSTLEIQRTEQGDSAMYLCASSSPVQYFGPGTRLTVL.